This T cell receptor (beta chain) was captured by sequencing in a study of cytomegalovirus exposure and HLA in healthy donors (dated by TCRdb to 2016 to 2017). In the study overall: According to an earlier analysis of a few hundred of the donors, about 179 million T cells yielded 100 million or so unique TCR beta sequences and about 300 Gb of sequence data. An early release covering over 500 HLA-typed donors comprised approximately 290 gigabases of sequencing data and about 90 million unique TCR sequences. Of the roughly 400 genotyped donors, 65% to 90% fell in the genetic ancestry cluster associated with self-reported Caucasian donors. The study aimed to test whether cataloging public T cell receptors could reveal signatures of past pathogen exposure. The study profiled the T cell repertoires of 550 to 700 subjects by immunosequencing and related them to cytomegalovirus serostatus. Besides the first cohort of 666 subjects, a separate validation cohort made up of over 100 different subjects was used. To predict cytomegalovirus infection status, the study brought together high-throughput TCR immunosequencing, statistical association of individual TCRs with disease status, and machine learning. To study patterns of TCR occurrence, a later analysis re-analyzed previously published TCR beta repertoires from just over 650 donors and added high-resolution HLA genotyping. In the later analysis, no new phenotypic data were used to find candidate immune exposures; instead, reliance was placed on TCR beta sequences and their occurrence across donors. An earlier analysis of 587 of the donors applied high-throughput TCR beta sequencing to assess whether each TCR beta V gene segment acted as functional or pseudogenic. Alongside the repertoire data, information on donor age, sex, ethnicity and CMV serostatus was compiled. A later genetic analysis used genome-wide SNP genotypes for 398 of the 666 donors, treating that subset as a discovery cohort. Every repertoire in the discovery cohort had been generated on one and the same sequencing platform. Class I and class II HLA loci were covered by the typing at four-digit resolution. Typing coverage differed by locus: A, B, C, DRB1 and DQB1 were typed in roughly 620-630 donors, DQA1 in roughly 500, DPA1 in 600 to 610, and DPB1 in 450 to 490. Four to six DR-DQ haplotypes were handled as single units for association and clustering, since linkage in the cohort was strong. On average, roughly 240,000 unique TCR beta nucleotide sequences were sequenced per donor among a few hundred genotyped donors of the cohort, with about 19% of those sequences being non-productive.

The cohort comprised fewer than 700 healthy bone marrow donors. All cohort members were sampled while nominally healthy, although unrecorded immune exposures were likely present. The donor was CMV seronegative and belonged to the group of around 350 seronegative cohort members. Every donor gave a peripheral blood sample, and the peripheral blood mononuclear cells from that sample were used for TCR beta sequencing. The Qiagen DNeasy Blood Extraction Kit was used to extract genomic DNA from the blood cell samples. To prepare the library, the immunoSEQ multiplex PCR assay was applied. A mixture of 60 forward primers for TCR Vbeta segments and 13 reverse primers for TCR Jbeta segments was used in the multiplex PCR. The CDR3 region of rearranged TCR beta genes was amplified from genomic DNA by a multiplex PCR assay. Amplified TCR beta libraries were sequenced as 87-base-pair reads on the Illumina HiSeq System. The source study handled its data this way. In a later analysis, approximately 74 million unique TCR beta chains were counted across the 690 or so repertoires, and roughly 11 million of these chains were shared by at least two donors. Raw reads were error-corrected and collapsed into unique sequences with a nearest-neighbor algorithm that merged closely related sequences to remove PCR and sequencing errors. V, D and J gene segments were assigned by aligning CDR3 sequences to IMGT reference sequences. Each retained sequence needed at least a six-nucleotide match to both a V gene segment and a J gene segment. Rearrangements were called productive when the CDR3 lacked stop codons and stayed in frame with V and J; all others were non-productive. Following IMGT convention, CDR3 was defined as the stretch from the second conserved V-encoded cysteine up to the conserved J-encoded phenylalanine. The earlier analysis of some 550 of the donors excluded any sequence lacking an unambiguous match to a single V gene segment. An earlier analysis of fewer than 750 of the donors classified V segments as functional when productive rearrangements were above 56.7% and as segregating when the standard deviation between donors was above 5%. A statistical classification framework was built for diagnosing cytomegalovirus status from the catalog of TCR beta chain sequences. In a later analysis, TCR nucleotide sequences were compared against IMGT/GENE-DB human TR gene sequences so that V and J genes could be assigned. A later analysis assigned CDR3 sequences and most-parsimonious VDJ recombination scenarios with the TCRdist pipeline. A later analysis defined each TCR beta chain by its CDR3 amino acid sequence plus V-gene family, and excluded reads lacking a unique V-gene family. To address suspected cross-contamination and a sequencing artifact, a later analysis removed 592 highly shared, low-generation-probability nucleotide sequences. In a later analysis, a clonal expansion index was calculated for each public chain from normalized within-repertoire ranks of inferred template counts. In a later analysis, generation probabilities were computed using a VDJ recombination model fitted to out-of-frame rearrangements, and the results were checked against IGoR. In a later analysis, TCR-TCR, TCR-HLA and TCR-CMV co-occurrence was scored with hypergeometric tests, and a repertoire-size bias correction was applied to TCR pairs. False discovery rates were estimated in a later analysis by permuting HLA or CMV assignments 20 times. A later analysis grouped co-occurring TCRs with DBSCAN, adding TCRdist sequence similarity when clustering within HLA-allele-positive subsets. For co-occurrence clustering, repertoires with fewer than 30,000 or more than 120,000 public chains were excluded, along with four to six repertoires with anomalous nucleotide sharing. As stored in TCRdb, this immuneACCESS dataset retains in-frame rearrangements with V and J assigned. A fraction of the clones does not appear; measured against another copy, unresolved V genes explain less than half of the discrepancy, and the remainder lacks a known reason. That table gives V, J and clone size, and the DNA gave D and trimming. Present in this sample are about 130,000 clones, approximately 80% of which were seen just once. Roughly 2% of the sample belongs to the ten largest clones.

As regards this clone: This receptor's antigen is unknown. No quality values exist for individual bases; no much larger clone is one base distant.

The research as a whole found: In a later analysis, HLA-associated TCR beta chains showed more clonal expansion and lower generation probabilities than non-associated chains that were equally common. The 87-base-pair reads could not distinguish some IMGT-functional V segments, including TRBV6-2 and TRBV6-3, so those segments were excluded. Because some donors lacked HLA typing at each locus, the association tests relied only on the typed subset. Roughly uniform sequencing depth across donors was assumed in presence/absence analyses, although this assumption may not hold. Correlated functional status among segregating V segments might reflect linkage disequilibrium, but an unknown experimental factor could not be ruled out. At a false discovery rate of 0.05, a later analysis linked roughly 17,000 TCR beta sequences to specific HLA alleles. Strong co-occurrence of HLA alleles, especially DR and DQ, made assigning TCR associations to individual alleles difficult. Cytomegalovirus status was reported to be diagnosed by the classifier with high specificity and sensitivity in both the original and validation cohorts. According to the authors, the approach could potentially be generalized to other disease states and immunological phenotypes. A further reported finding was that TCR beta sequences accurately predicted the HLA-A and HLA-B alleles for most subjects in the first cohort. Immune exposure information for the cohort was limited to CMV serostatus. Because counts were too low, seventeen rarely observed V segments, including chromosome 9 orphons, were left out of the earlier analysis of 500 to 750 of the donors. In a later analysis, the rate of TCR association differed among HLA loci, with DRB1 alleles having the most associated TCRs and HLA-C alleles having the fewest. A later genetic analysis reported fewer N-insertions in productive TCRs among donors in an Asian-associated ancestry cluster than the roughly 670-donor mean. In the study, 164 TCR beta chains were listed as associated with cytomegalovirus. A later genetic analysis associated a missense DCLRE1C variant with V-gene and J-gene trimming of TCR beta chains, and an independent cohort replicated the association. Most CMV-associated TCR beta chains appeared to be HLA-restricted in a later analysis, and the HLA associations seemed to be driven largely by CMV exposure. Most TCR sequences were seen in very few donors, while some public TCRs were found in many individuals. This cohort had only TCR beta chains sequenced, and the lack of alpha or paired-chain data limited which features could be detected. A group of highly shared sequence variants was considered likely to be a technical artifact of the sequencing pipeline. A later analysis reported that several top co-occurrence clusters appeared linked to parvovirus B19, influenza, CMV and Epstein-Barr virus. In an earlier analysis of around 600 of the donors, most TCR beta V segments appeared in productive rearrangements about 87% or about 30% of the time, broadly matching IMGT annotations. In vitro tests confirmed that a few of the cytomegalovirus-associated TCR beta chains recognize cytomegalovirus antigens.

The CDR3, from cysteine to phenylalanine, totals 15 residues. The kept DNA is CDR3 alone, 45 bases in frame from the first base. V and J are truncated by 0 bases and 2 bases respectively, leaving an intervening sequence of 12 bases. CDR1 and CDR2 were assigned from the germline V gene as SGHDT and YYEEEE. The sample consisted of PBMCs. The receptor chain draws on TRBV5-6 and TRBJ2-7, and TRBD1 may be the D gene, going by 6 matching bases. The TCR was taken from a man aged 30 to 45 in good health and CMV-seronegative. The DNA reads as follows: TGTGCCAGCAGCTTGGACCCCGGGACACCCTACGAGCAGTACTTC. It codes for CASSLDPGTPYEQYF.